Listed below are T cell receptor beta chains from one sample, sequenced in a study of cytomegalovirus exposure and HLA in healthy donors. Using immunoSEQ multiplex PCR, the repertoire was profiled, and TCRdb retains in-frame clones only, with some absent. The sample holds around 130,000 clones, more than 70% seen once. Sample: PBMCs. The source of these receptors is a woman aged 55-75 years in good health and CMV-seronegative. The CDR3 runs from the conserved cysteine through the conserved F or W. The D gene is left open where the match is weak. The size field is filled for only some rows; it gives once, few, many or a size class.

d_call: .
clone_size: once
j_call: TRBJ1-2
v_call: TRBV29-1
cdr3_aa: CSVENKGGSLYYGYTF
cdr3_nt: TGCAGCGTTGAAAACAAGGGCGGGAGCCTTTACTATGGCTACACCTTC

d_call: .
clone_size: .
j_call: TRBJ2-3
v_call: TRBV27
cdr3_aa: CASSWGGRGDTQYF
cdr3_nt: TGTGCCAGCAGTTGGGGTGGGAGGGGGGATACGCAGTATTTT

d_call: TRBD1
clone_size: .
j_call: TRBJ1-2
v_call: TRBV10-3
cdr3_aa: CAISDPGTGFSYGYTF
cdr3_nt: TGTGCCATCAGTGACCCCGGGACAGGGTTTTCCTATGGCTACACCTTC

d_call: .
clone_size: .
j_call: TRBJ1-2
v_call: TRBV7-3
cdr3_aa: CASSPPPYRTEPGRGVYTF
cdr3_nt: TGTGCCAGCAGCCCCCCCCCATATCGGACAGAACCGGGAAGGGGCGTCTACACCTTC

d_call: TRBD1
clone_size: .
j_call: TRBJ2-7
v_call: TRBV11-2
cdr3_aa: CASSPTGGGGYEQYF
cdr3_nt: TGTGCCAGCAGCCCGACAGGGGGTGGGGGCTACGAGCAGTACTTC

d_call: TRBD2
clone_size: .
j_call: TRBJ2-7
v_call: TRBV28
cdr3_aa: CASSSKRLAGGEQYF
cdr3_nt: TGTGCCAGCAGTTCGAAAAGACTAGCGGGAGGCGAGCAGTACTTC

d_call: TRBD1
clone_size: .
j_call: TRBJ1-2
v_call: TRBV4-1
cdr3_aa: CASSQDNSTGQGASEYGYTF
cdr3_nt: TGCGCCAGCAGCCAAGACAACTCAACGGGGCAGGGGGCGTCTGAGTATGGCTACACCTTC

d_call: TRBD1
clone_size: .
j_call: TRBJ2-7
v_call: TRBV4-1
cdr3_aa: CASSQGTGGRSYEQYF
cdr3_nt: TGCGCCAGCAGCCAAGGGACAGGGGGCCGATCCTACGAGCAGTACTTC

d_call: .
clone_size: few
j_call: TRBJ1-1
v_call: TRBV5-1
cdr3_aa: CASSLAATGNTEAFF
cdr3_nt: TGCGCCAGCAGCTTGGCCGCGACAGGGAACACTGAAGCTTTCTTT

d_call: TRBD1
clone_size: .
j_call: TRBJ2-5
v_call: TRBV28
cdr3_aa: CASGGRDREETQYF
cdr3_nt: TGTGCCAGCGGTGGCCGGGACAGAGAAGAGACCCAGTACTTC

d_call: TRBD2
clone_size: once
j_call: TRBJ2-3
v_call: TRBV27
cdr3_aa: CASSLTSGRIDTQYF
cdr3_nt: TGTGCCAGCAGTTTAACTAGCGGGAGAATAGATACGCAGTATTTT

d_call: TRBD1
clone_size: few
j_call: TRBJ2-7
v_call: TRBV28
cdr3_aa: CASSPRDRGFGQYF
cdr3_nt: TGTGCCAGCAGTCCCCGGGACAGGGGATTCGGGCAGTACTTC

d_call: .
clone_size: .
j_call: TRBJ2-2
v_call: TRBV4-1
cdr3_aa: CASSQDPRGRAGELFF
cdr3_nt: TGCGCCAGCAGCCAAGACCCTAGGGGTCGGGCCGGGGAGCTGTTTTTT

d_call: .
clone_size: .
j_call: TRBJ1-5
v_call: TRBV29-1
cdr3_aa: CSAWEGSGQPQHF
cdr3_nt: TGCAGCGCTTGGGAGGGCTCCGGACAGCCCCAGCATTTT

d_call: .
clone_size: .
j_call: TRBJ1-3
v_call: TRBV19
cdr3_aa: CASSIDLGNTIYF
cdr3_nt: TGTGCCAGTAGTATAGACCTTGGAAACACCATATATTTT

d_call: TRBD1
clone_size: .
j_call: TRBJ2-3
v_call: TRBV7-3
cdr3_aa: CASSPFGDRVTDTQYF
cdr3_nt: TGTGCCAGCAGCCCCTTCGGGGACAGGGTCACAGATACGCAGTATTTT